The 17 T cell receptor beta chains listed next were all sequenced from one sample in a study of T-cell reconstitution after alpha-beta-depleted transplantation in children. Unique molecular identifiers were used in preparing the TCRbeta library. TCRdb re-analysed the PCR reads in MiXCR, keeping a single row per CDR3 protein. The table includes about 300,000 distinct CDR3 sequences, around a tenth detected once. The specimen comprised PBMCs, sampled before TCRalphabeta/CD19-depleted stem cell transplant. Source of these receptors: a boy younger than two with acute myeloid leukemia, due to receive a stem cell transplant.

This clonotype has at least ten counts. The CDR3 protein is CASSYSPLTGRDEQYF. CDR3 bases: TGTGCCAGCAGTTACTCCCCTCTCACGGGCCGCGACGAGCAGTACTTC. This chain joins TRBV6-5 and TRBJ2-7; D gene uncertain. With 0 bases removed from V and 5 bases from J, the gap between germline ends came to 17 bases. This CDR3 has 16 residues. Germline CDR1 and CDR2: MNHEY and SVGAGI.

This chain connects TRBV7-8 to TRBJ2-1; TRBD2 matches 11 bases. The CDR3 totals 18 residues. The V segment lost 2 bases and the J segment 3 bases; nucleotides outside the gene matches: 9. Germline V CDR1 and CDR2: SGHVS, FQNEAQ. CDR3 amino acids: CASSLRRLAGTHYNEQFF. CDR3 nucleotides: TGTGCCAGCAGCTTAAGAAGACTAGCGGGAACCCACTACAATGAGCAGTTCTTC.

The table lists this clonotype with many counts. This rearrangement joins TRBV14 to TRBJ1-1; D gene unclear. V was trimmed by 0 bases and J by 4 bases, leaving 6 bases between them. This CDR3 region has 13 residues. Germline CDR1 and CDR2: SGHDN and FVKESK. The chain's CDR3 is CASSQEAGTEAFF. CDR3 nucleotide sequence: TGTGCCAGCAGCCAAGAGGCGGGCACTGAAGCTTTCTTT.

This clonotype was found many times. The V gene is TRBV12-3 or TRBV12-4, the J gene TRBJ1-1; D ambiguous. The V and J ends lost 4 bases and 4 bases respectively, with 13 bases between them. This CDR3 is 14 amino acids long. CDR3 amino acids: CASSSGVRGTEAFF. The CDR3 DNA sequence: TGTGCCAGCAGTTCCGGAGTCCGAGGCACTGAAGCTTTCTTT.

The chain links TRBV11-1 to TRBJ2-3; D is unclear. Germline V CDR1 and CDR2: SGHAT, FQDESV (reference sequence). There are 16 residues in the CDR3. V was trimmed by 6 bases and J by 0 bases, leaving 16 bases between them. The CDR3 region has the DNA TGTGCCAGCAGTCACAGCCCTCCTCCTAGCACAGATACGCAGTATTTT. Residues: CASSHSPPPSTDTQYF.

Many counts were recorded for this clonotype. The chain recombines TRBV20-1 with TRBJ2-2; no reliable D call. The germline gives CDR1 DFQATT, CDR2 SNEGSKA (reference sequence). The CDR3 covers 13 residues. V lost 3 bases, J lost 4 bases, and 9 bases lay in between. The CDR3 sequence is CSASKGSTGELFF. The CDR3 bases are TGCAGTGCTAGTAAGGGCAGCACCGGGGAGCTGTTTTTT.

This clonotype was seen ten or more times. The chain combines TRBV5-4 with TRBJ2-1; D is perhaps TRBD2 (6 bases). There are 13 residues in the CDR3. Trimming took off 5 bases at V and 10 bases at J, with 16 bases between the two ends. Germline loops: CDR1 SGHNT, CDR2 YYREEE (reference sequence). The CDR3 region is CASREGRGREQFF. The CDR3 DNA sequence: TGTGCCAGCAGGGAGGGACGGGGTCGGGAGCAGTTCTTC.

Many counts were recorded for this clonotype. V and J are TRBV6-1 and TRBJ2-1; TRBD1 aligns across 7 bases. The CDR3 contains 15 residues. V lost 6 bases and J lost 5; bases outside the gene matches: 10. Germline-derived CDR1 and CDR2 are MNHNS and SASEGT. This CDR3 is CASSPRPGQDNEQFF. The CDR3 DNA is TGTGCCAGCAGCCCGCGCCCAGGACAGGACAATGAGCAGTTCTTC.

This clonotype has ten or more counts. The rearrangement links TRBV6-5 to TRBJ2-7; D is ambiguous. Germline lookup yields CDR1 MNHEY and CDR2 SVGAGI. V gave up 2 bases and J gave up 0 bases, with 8 bases separating them. The CDR3 runs 14 residues. Here the CDR3 reads CASSYGESSYEQYF. In nucleotides, the CDR3 is TGTGCCAGCAGTTACGGAGAAAGCTCCTACGAGCAGTACTTC.

This clonotype has a count of ten or more. The chain carries TRBV5-1 and TRBJ2-5, with D perhaps given as TRBD1 or TRBD2 (6 bases each). V was pared by 3 bases and J by 5 bases, with 11 bases between. The CDR3 sequence is 13 residues long. Germline assignment: CDR1 SGHRS and CDR2 YFSETQ. CDR3 DNA: TGCGCCAGCAGCTCGCAAGGGGGGGAGACCCAGTACTTC. Its translation is CASSSQGGETQYF.

There are many counts of this clonotype. For the CDR3, the DNA is TGTGCCACCAGCAGAGATTCAGGAGGCCGGGATGGCTACACCTTC. This sequence encodes CATSRDSGGRDGYTF. The V and J genes are TRBV15 and TRBJ1-2; D call uncertain. Per germline, CDR1 LNHNV and CDR2 YYDKDF (reference sequence). The CDR3 loop spans 15 amino acids. Trimming removed 0 bases at V and 6 bases at J, with 14 bases between.

Regarding this clonotype: This may stem from a read error, because a much larger clone lies one nucleotide away. This chain connects TRBV5-5 to TRBJ2-7, with 9 nucleotides matching TRBD1. The CDR3 totals 15 residues. Germline CDR1 is SGHKS and CDR2 is YYEKEE (reference sequence). V shed 4 bases, J shed 3 bases, and the junction held 8 bases outside the gene matches. The CDR3 loop is CASSLRDRVLYEQYF. The CDR3 bases are TGTGCCAGCAGCCTCCGGGACAGGGTGCTCTACGAGCAGTACTTC.

The chain uses TRBV20-1 and TRBJ1-1; 8 nucleotides align to TRBD1. The J segment lost 0 bases and the V segment lost 0 bases, leaving 9 bases of the junction unmatched. The CDR3 contains 17 residues. CDR1 and CDR2 from the germline V gene are DFQATT and SNEGSKA (reference sequence). CDR3 nucleotides: TGCAGTGCTAGAGATCCAGGGGGCTCCACTATGAACACTGAAGCTTTCTTT. Translating it yields CSARDPGGSTMNTEAFF.

This clonotype has ten or more counts. This chain joins TRBV25-1 and TRBJ1-1, with 7 bases that match TRBD1. Unmatched junction bases numbered 8, after V lost 4 bases and J lost 3 bases. The CDR3 extends over 15 amino acids. The germline CDR1 and CDR2 sequences are MGHDK and SYGVNS. Here the CDR3 reads CASSATGEGDTEAFF. DNA for the CDR3: TGTGCCAGCAGTGCCACAGGGGAGGGGGACACTGAAGCTTTCTTT. The variable domain in full, with the rest retrieved from reference TRBV25-1 and TRBJ1-1, is EADIYQTPRYLVIGTGKKITLECSQTMGHDKMYWYQQDPGMELHLIHYSYGVNSTEKGDLSSESTVSRIRTEHFPLTLESARPSHTSQYLCASSATGEGDTEAFFGQGTRLTVV.

This clonotype was counted ten times or more. The rearrangement uses TRBV5-6 and TRBJ2-2; D gene uncertain. The CDR3 runs 14 residues. Germline V gene lookup returns CDR1 SGHDT and CDR2 YYEEEE. V lost 1 base, J lost 5 bases, and 9 bases lay in between. In DNA form, the CDR3 reads TGTGCCAGCAGCTTGTTCGACTTGACCGGGGAGCTGTTTTTT. Translating it yields CASSLFDLTGELFF. Combining the CDR3 with reference TRBV5-6 and TRBJ2-2 gives the whole variable domain DAGVTQSPTHLIKTRGQQVTLRCSPKSGHDTVSWYQQALGQGPQFIFQYYEEEERQRGNFPDRFSGHQFPNYSSELNVNALLLGDSALYLCASSLFDLTGELFFGEGSRLTVL.

This chain uses TRBV5-1 with TRBJ2-7; D ambiguous. The CDR3 sequence is 17 residues long. Trimming took off 0 bases at V and 0 bases at J, with 16 bases between the two ends. Germline V CDR1 and CDR2: SGHRS, YFSETQ. The CDR3 sequence is CASSLGVFRTGSYEQYF. The CDR3 coding sequence is TGCGCCAGCAGCTTGGGGGTTTTTAGGACGGGCTCCTACGAGCAGTACTTC.

The sample holds a few counts of this clonotype. The chain has TRBV6-2 or TRBV6-3 and TRBJ1-2; a weak D match, TRBD1 (6 bases). Germline V gene data show CDR1 as MNHEY and CDR2 as SVGEGT. The CDR3 loop spans 15 amino acids. Trimming removed 4 bases at V and 4 bases at J, with 16 bases between. The CDR3 DNA reads TGTGCCAGCAGTTCCCGCCGACAGGTCATCTATGGCTACACCTTC. It is translated as CASSSRRQVIYGYTF.